This entry lists 18 T cell receptor beta chains sequenced from one sample in a study of OX40 agonist ivuxolimab in advanced cancers. The protocol was immunoSEQ multiplex PCR, while the TCRdb copy is restricted to in-frame clones and leaves out a portion. The table has several thousand clones, about three quarters seen once. The material was CD4+ or CD8+ T cells sorted from blood, obtained in a trial of the OX40 agonist ivuxolimab. The receptors were sampled from an adult with an advanced solid tumor such as melanoma, head and neck, liver or kidney cancer.

This chain connects TRBV5-5 to TRBJ2-2; no definite D call. The germline gives CDR1 SGHKS, CDR2 YYEKEE (reference sequence). The V end lost 7 bases, the J end lost 3 bases, and 10 bases lay between the germline ends. The CDR3 contains 13 residues. The CDR3 protein is CASSRRDTGELFF. CDR3 DNA sequence: TGTGCCAGCTCTAGACGCGACACCGGGGAGCTGTTTTTT.

This clone is judged medium-sized. This sequence joins TRBV28 and TRBJ2-7, with D possibly TRBD1 on 8 matching bases. Trimming stripped 5 bases from V and 3 bases from J, with 23 bases between. The CDR3 sequence is 17 residues long. From germline, CDR1 is MDHEN and CDR2 SYDVKM. Here the CDR3 DNA reads TGTGCCAGCAGTCGGGGGGCAGGGGGCAGTGGTAGCTACGAGCAGTACTTC. Its protein is CASSRGAGGSGSYEQYF.

This clone occurred a few times. V usage is TRBV29-1 and J usage is TRBJ2-7; possible D gene TRBD2, 6 bases. Per the germline V gene, CDR1 is SQVTM and CDR2 is ANQGSEA. V was trimmed by 4 bases and J by 0 bases, leaving 13 bases between them. The CDR3 is 14 amino acids. CDR3 sequence reads: CSVVGGESSYEQYF. CDR3 sequence (DNA): TGCAGCGTTGTTGGCGGGGAGAGCTCCTACGAGCAGTACTTC.

The chain uses TRBV2 and TRBJ2-1, with D perhaps matching TRBD2 (5 bases). Trimming pared 9 bases from V and 8 bases from J, leaving 23 bases between. This CDR3 is built from 15 residues. Looked up from germline, CDR1 is SNHLY and CDR2 is FYNNEI. The CDR3 loop is CASESSVRGGDEQFF. The DNA for the CDR3 is TGTGCCAGTGAGAGTAGCGTCCGAGGAGGTGATGAGCAGTTCTTC.

V and J are TRBV29-1 and TRBJ2-5, with TRBD1 matching over 10 bases. Trimming removed 7 bases from V and 5 bases from J; junction bases left unmatched: 13. This CDR3 has 15 residues. Germline V gene sequence: CDR1 SQVTM, CDR2 ANQGSEA. CDR3 loop: CSALPGQGQGETQYF. CDR3 DNA: TGCAGCGCCCTTCCGGGACAGGGGCAGGGGGAGACCCAGTACTTC.

This clone is labeled as large. The gene calls are TRBV9 and TRBJ2-7; 7 bases are shared with TRBD2. CDR3 size: 15 residues. Germline CDR1 is SGDLS and CDR2 is YYNGEE. V lost 0 bases and J lost 3; bases outside the gene matches: 6. For the CDR3, the DNA is TGTGCCAGCAGCGTAGGGAGTGCTAGCGGCTACGAGCAGTACTTC. As protein: CASSVGSASGYEQYF.

The chain combines TRBV6-1 with TRBJ2-7; 8 nucleotides match TRBD1. The J segment lost 5 bases and the V segment lost 5 bases, leaving 11 bases of the junction unmatched. This CDR3 contains 15 residues. Germline assignment: CDR1 MNHNS and CDR2 SASEGT. DNA for the CDR3: TGTGCCAGCAGTTGGACAGGGACGACTCCGCACGAGCAGTACTTC. Translating gives CASSWTGTTPHEQYF.

The chain carries TRBV28 and TRBJ1-2, with D unresolved. Germline V gene lookup returns CDR1 MDHEN and CDR2 SYDVKM. CDR3 length equals 15 residues. The V and J ends lost 8 bases and 6 bases respectively, with 22 bases between them. Written as DNA, the CDR3 is TGTGCCAGCCTCCCCCTCGTGGTACCTACACATGGCTACACCTTC. Its protein product is CASLPLVVPTHGYTF.

This chain uses TRBV5-6 with TRBJ2-7; 12 nucleotides align to TRBD2. J was trimmed by 0 bases and V by 0 bases; bases with no gene match: 10. This CDR3 comprises 19 residues. CDR1 and CDR2 (germline): SGHDT, YYEEEE. The CDR3 sequence is CASSLVAGTSGGNSYEQYF. The CDR3 nucleotides are TGTGCCAGCAGCTTGGTGGCCGGAACTAGCGGGGGGAACTCCTACGAGCAGTACTTC.

The V and J genes are TRBV30 and TRBJ2-3; unclear D gene. This CDR3 contains 11 residues. Germline V gene data show CDR1 as GTSNPN and CDR2 as SVGIG (reference sequence). V lost 5 bases to trimming and J lost 3 bases, with 6 bases between them. The CDR3 spells CAWATTDTQYF. CDR3 coding DNA: TGTGCCTGGGCCACGACAGATACGCAGTATTTT. Based on the CDR3 plus reference TRBV30 and TRBJ2-3, the full variable domain is SQTIHQWPATLVQPVGSPLSLECTVEGTSNPNLYWYRQAAGRGLQLLFYSVGIGQISSEVPQNLSASRPQDRQFILSSKKLLLSDSGFYLCAWATTDTQYFGPGTRLTVL.

The chain joins TRBV7-3 to TRBJ2-3, with 9 bases aligning to TRBD1. With V trimmed by 1 base and J by 0 bases, 5 bases remained unmatched. CDR1 and CDR2 (germline): SGHTA, FQGTGA. This CDR3 comprises 17 residues. The CDR3 sequence is CASSLSQDRGSTDTQYF. The CDR3 bases are TGTGCCAGCAGCTTAAGTCAAGACAGGGGGAGCACAGATACGCAGTATTTT.

The rearrangement links TRBV6-5 to TRBJ1-1; 7 positions agree with TRBD1. The V and J ends lost 8 bases and 4 bases, in that order; junction bases with no gene match: 1. Per the germline V gene, CDR1 is MNHEY and CDR2 is SVGAGI. This CDR3 has 11 amino acids. The DNA for the CDR3 is TGTGCCAGCGGGACAGCCACTGAAGCTTTCTTT. Translation: CASGTATEAFF.

Here the CDR3 DNA reads TGTGCCAGCAGTTCGCTCTGGGACAGCCAAGAGACCCAGTACTTC. Amino acid sequence: CASSSLWDSQETQYF. The chain uses TRBV27 and TRBJ2-5, with 7 bases matching TRBD1. This CDR3 region has 15 residues. Trimming removed 4 bases from V and 1 base from J; junction bases left unmatched: 6. Germline V gene data show CDR1 as MNHEY and CDR2 as SMNVEV (reference sequence).

This clone has just a few counts. The chain joins TRBV27 to TRBJ2-2, with D uncertain. This CDR3 has 13 amino acids. The V and J ends lost 2 bases and 6 bases respectively, with 7 bases between them. CDR1 MNHEY and CDR2 SMNVEV come from the germline V gene (reference sequence). CDR3 region: CASSLMAPGELFF. CDR3 sequence (DNA): TGTGCCAGCAGTTTAATGGCGCCCGGGGAGCTGTTTTTT.

V usage is TRBV11-3 and J usage is TRBJ2-6, with D unresolved. Germline lookup yields CDR1 SGHNT and CDR2 YENEEA. Trimming removed 5 bases from V and 5 bases from J, with 19 bases in between. This CDR3 has 17 residues. The CDR3 bases are TGTGCCAGCAGCACCCATGCTCGACAAAGTCGGGCCAACGTCCTGACTTTC. This sequence encodes CASSTHARQSRANVLTF.

By share, this clone ranks as medium-sized. This chain uses TRBV28 with TRBJ1-1; D uncertain. Germline CDR1 reads MDHEN; CDR2 reads SYDVKM. Trimming shortened V by 1 base and J by 0 bases, and 12 bases separated the two germline ends. This CDR3 comprises 16 residues. The CDR3 nucleotides are TGTGCCAGCAGTTTATCGACCGCTCACTTGAACACTGAAGCTTTCTTT. It translates to CASSLSTAHLNTEAFF.

This clone was seen a few times. A read error may produce the germline difference seen at one junction end. This sequence joins TRBV29-1 and TRBJ2-2; 13 bases line up with TRBD2. This CDR3 is built from 16 residues. The germline gives CDR1 SQVTM, CDR2 ANQGSEA. CDR3 region: CSVELGTSGNPGELFF. CDR3 DNA: TGCAGCGTTGAACTCGGGACTAGCGGGAACCCCGGGGAGCTGTTTTTT.

The chain is built from TRBV6-4 and TRBJ1-1, with D perhaps matching TRBD1 (5 bases). Germline V gene lookup returns CDR1 MRHNA and CDR2 SNTAGT. Trimming shortened V by 5 bases and J by 4 bases, and 11 bases separated the two germline ends. The CDR3 sequence is 13 residues long. The CDR3 nucleotides are TGTGCCAGCAGTTTGGGGGTGCCCACTGAAGCTTTCTTT. Translation: CASSLGVPTEAFF.